The sample holds one count of the clone carrying this T cell receptor (beta chain). The sample belongs to a study of blood T cell repertoires in COVID-19. Assay: immunoSEQ multiplex PCR; the TCRdb copy retains only in-frame clones and omits some. The data show about 160,000 clones, 85% to 90% seen once. This CDR3 contains 13 residues. The V gene's germline CDR1 is KGHSH and CDR2 LQKENI. The V end lost 4 bases, the J end lost 2 bases, and 7 bases lay between the germline ends. The clonotype was recovered from a man in his sixties with COVID-19, enrolled during active disease. This chain connects TRBV18 to TRBJ2-3, with a weak D call TRBD1 (5 bases). Material for sequencing was peripheral blood. For the CDR3, the DNA is TGTGCCAGCTCACTACAGGTCACAGATACGCAGTATTTT. This translates into CASSLQVTDTQYF.